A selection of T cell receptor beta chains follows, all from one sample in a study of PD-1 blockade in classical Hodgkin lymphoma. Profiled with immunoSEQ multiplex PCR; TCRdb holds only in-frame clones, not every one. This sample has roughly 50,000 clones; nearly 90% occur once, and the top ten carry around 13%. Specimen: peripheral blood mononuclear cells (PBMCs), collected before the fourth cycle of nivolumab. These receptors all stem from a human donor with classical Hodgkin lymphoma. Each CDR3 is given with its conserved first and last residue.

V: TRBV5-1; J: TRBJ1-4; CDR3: CASSRWEGTEKLFF
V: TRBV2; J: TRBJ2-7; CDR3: CASSEYRSGSAYEQYF
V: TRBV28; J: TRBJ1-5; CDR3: CASTLGEEVSNQPQHF
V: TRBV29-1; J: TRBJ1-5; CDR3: CSPLTDYSNQPQHF
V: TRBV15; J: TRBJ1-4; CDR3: CATQANNEKLFF
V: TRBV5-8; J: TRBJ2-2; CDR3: CASSLKAALLPGELFF
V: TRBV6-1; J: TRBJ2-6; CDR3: CASSEAWTLGANVLTF
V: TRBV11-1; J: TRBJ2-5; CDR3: CASSLGMDRQETQYF
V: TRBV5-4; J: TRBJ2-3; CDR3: CASSNLEVAGGEATQYF
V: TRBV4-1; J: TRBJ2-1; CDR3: CASSFRTSGRFNEQFF
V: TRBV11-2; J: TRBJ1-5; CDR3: CASSPTYQPQHF
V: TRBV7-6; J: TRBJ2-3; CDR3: CASSLLAGEDFSTDTQYF
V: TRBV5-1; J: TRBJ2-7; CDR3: CASSFVRSALREQYF
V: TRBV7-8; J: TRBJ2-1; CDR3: CASSYRRPWGNEQFF
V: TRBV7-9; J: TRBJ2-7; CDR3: CASSFGQGIYEQYF
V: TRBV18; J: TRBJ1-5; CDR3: CASSPGTGGIQPQHF
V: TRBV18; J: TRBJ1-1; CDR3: CASSPSGGFGTEAFF
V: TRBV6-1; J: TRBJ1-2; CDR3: CASSEARTGGGYGYTF
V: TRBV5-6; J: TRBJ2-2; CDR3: CASSLFLRELHTGELFF
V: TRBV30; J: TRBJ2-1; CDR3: CAWSVALDPNEQFF
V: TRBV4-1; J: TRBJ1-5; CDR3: CASSQAPGQGMVQPQHF
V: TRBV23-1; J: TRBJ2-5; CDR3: CASTSWGEETQYF
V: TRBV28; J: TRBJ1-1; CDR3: CASRTGANTEAFF
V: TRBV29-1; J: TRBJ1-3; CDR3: CSASRSIGNTIYF
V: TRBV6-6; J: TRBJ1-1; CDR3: CASSYSVEGAFF
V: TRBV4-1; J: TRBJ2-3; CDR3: CASSQAGTGPTDTQYF
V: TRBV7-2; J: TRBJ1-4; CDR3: CASSFASLTNEKLFF
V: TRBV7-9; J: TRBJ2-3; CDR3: CASSGVLLAGFTDTQYF
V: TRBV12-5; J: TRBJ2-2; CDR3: CASVIAGGPGELFF
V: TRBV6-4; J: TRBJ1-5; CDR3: CASSQGFGQPQHF
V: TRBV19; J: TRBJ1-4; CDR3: CASSIRAGQAHEKLFF
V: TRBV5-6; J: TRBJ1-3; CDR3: CASTISNSGNTIYF
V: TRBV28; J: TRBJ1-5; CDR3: CASSLSGTGLQPQHF
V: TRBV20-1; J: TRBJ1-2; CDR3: CSASTGRF
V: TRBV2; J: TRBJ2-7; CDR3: CASWLRAELYEQYF
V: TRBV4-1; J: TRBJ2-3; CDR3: CASSQGLLLVGTDTQYF
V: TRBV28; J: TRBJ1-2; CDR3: CASGGRNYGYTF
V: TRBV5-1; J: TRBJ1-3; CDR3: CASSSQGAGNTIYF
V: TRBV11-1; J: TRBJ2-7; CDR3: CASSLVDSTHYEQYF
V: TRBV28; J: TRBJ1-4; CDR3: CASSRLSWARGNEKLFF
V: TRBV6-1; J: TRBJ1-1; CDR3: CASSSQGGPDTEAFF
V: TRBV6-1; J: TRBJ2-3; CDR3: CASSEVGDTQYF
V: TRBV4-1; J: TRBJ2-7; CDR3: CASSQGGGSSYEQYF
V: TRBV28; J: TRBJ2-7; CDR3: CASSLALAGVEQYF
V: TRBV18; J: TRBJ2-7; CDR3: CASSPTGQGARSEQYF
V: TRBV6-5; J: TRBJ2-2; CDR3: CAIKTGRVTGELFF
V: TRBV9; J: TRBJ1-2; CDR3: CASSLLEDYGYTF
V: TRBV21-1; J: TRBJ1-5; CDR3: CASSKKRNQPQHF
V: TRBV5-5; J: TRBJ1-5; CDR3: CASSSTPFTGPGQPQHF
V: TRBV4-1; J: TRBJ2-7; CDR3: CASSPLMSFGGYEQYF
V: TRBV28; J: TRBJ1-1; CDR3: CASTFTPGQGDTEAFF